A selection of T cell receptor beta chains follows, all from one sample in a study of T cell clusters in autoimmune cytopenias. TCRdb reworked the multiplex PCR reads into one entry per CDR3 protein, no DNA. Its clone listing holds fewer than 2,000 distinct CDR3 sequences. Sequencing was performed on peripheral blood. The receptors shown here come from a human donor with an autoimmune cytopenia or autoimmune hepatitis (not recorded which). The CDR3 runs from the conserved cysteine through the conserved F or W. Expanded clones get a size class; other rows say once, few or many, or leave the size out.

CDR3 length,clone size,J gene,V gene,CDR3 protein
17,medium-sized,TRBJ2-3,TRBV6-6,CASRTPPGRAGTDTQYF
15,medium-sized,TRBJ1-1,TRBV19,CASSRGPGLYTEAFF
17,medium-sized,TRBJ2-2,TRBV24-1,CATSDLWGGTNTGELFF
18,medium-sized,TRBJ2-6,TRBV27,CASSLLGDYSSGANVLTF
15,large,TRBJ2-2,TRBV27,CASRVGLDHTGELFF
17,medium-sized,TRBJ2-1,TRBV4-3,CASSQTRQGAGANEQFF
14,large,TRBJ2-5,TRBV6-5,CASSYLGTQETQYF
14,medium-sized,TRBJ2-6,TRBV27,CASSSASGANVLTF
14,large,TRBJ1-2,TRBV10-3,CAISEGTGRYGYTF
12,.,TRBJ2-2,TRBV20-1,CSASWGPGELFF
16,.,TRBJ2-7,TRBV6-6,CASSFKAGGASYEQYF
15,.,TRBJ1-2,TRBV4-2,CASSRQPQGGYGYTF
18,large,TRBJ1-5,TRBV6-6,CASSYSRRTRYSNQPQHF
14,medium-sized,TRBJ1-1,TRBV27,CASSLYGVNTEAFF
16,medium-sized,TRBJ2-3,TRBV4-3,CASSQVWADSTDTQYF
13,.,TRBJ2-1,TRBV29-1,CSVVSGNGYEQFF
15,medium-sized,TRBJ2-7,TRBV20-1,CSASGEAGRTYEQYF
15,medium-sized,TRBJ2-1,TRBV5-4,CASSLGAAGSNEQFF
15,medium-sized,TRBJ2-2,TRBV6-5,CASSPVWANTGELFF
16,.,TRBJ2-1,TRBV6-2/TRBV6-3,CASSPRVAGGAFEQFF
15,medium-sized,TRBJ2-3,TRBV29-1,CSVVGSGRAADTQYF
17,medium-sized,TRBJ2-1,TRBV18,CASSARTSGISYNEQFF
13,medium-sized,TRBJ2-3,TRBV6-6,CASKKAGGDTQYF
15,medium-sized,TRBJ2-5,TRBV5-6,CASSLGGGPGETQYF
15,large,TRBJ2-2,TRBV6-2/TRBV6-3,CASSPSWRITGELFF
16,medium-sized,TRBJ1-3,TRBV27,CASSARDAGFGNTIYF
15,medium-sized,TRBJ1-1,TRBV4-2,CASSQVQAGGTEAFF
11,.,TRBJ2-1,TRBV2,CASSDYGEQFF
17,medium-sized,TRBJ2-5,TRBV27,CASSLWQPGTRGETQYF
15,medium-sized,TRBJ2-1,TRBV30,CAWSKTSGSHNEQFF
12,medium-sized,TRBJ1-3,TRBV7-2,CASSLDRNTIYF
13,medium-sized,TRBJ1-2,TRBV11-3,CASSAGQYYGYTF
13,large,TRBJ2-2,TRBV15,CATGTGSTGELFF
13,medium-sized,TRBJ1-1,TRBV27,CASSFAGGTEAFF
14,medium-sized,TRBJ2-7,TRBV11-2,CASSPGSLGGEQYF
13,.,TRBJ1-2,TRBV20-1,CSARETYMDGYTF
12,.,TRBJ1-2,TRBV10-2,CASSEGPGGYTF
17,medium-sized,TRBJ1-6,TRBV4-3,CASSQDVMQGVSSPLHF
14,.,TRBJ2-3,TRBV5-4,CASSLAGGTDTQYF
16,medium-sized,TRBJ1-5,TRBV19,CASSKMTDYSNQPQHF
17,medium-sized,TRBJ2-6,TRBV6-2/TRBV6-3,CASRPLAQGSGANVLTF
14,large,TRBJ1-4,TRBV6-1,CASTWTQGGEKLFF
15,.,TRBJ1-3,TRBV19,CASSASRGAGNTIYF
15,medium-sized,TRBJ2-5,TRBV12-3/TRBV12-4,CASMGTGQGEETQYF
17,large,TRBJ1-6,TRBV6-5,CASSYSMGQGAMSPLHF